One sample yielded the 5 T cell receptor beta chains listed below, sequenced in a study of identical twins. TCRdb used MiXCR to reprocess the 5' RACE reads, holding one entry per CDR3 protein. Of 690,000 or so distinct CDR3 sequences listed, around 6% are singletons. Sequencing input: naive T cells sorted from blood. The receptors originated from a man younger than 35 in good health.

This clonotype was observed a handful of times. This chain joins TRBV20-1 and TRBJ1-1; tentative D call: TRBD1 (6 bases). Trimming removed 1 base at V and 1 base at J, with 10 bases between. The CDR3 consists of 14 residues. CDR1 DFQATT and CDR2 SNEGSKA come from the germline V gene (reference sequence). CDR3 residues: CSARGKQGNTEAFF. The CDR3 DNA reads as TGCAGTGCTAGAGGGAAACAGGGGAACACTGAAGCTTTCTTT.

This clonotype was detected many times. The V gene is TRBV7-9, the J gene TRBJ2-1; TRBD2 aligns across 7 bases. CDR1 is SEHNR, CDR2 FQNEAQ, per germline (reference sequence). V shed 5 bases, J shed 7 bases, and the junction held 11 bases outside the gene matches. The CDR3 is made up of 15 amino acids. This CDR3 is CASSEAGTMLNEQFF. CDR3 DNA: TGTGCCAGCAGCGAAGCCGGGACTATGCTAAATGAGCAGTTCTTC.

This chain joins TRBV4-3 and TRBJ1-4, with D possibly TRBD1 on 6 matching bases. The V end lost 0 bases, the J end lost 12 bases, and 17 bases lay between the germline ends. CDR1 is LGHNA, CDR2 YSLEER, per germline. The CDR3 runs to 15 residues. DNA for the CDR3: TGCGCCAGCAGCCAAGAGAGTCAACAGGGCGGGGAACTGTTTTTT. Its translation: CASSQESQQGGELFF.

This clonotype was counted many times. CDR3: CASSHGVTDTQYF. In DNA, the CDR3 is TGTGCCAGCAGTCATGGGGTTACAGATACGCAGTATTTT. This chain connects TRBV6-1 to TRBJ2-3; D is undetermined. The CDR3 sequence is 13 residues long. Per germline, CDR1 MNHNS and CDR2 SASEGT. V was clipped by 5 bases and J by 3 bases, with 9 bases between them.

This clonotype was seen many times. The rearrangement links TRBV29-1 to TRBJ1-1, with 7 bases aligning to TRBD1. The trim removed 4 bases at V and 4 bases at J, leaving 12 bases unmatched. Germline CDR1 SQVTM, CDR2 ANQGSEA. CDR3 length: 15 residues. DNA for the CDR3: TGCAGCGTTGTAGGGAGCAGGGGGGGGAGCACTGAAGCTTTCTTT. Translating gives CSVVGSRGGSTEAFF.